The source of this T cell receptor beta chain is a study of T cells in Graves' hyperthyroidism and ophthalmopathy. Study-level information: Initial diagnosis, before any treatment, was when peripheral blood was collected. Findings and limits, study-wide: Within blood appeared most thyroid clonotypes that had expanded above 0.001.

CDR3 length: 17 residues. V lost 2 bases, J lost 12 bases, and 23 bases lay in between. Germline V gives CDR1 MNHEY, CDR2 SMNVEV (reference sequence). Amplified regions were TCR beta CDR3 sequences from RNA transcripts. In the first-round RT-PCR of the TCR CDR3, the HTBI primer set was used. TCRdb recomputed calls from the multiplex PCR reads with MiXCR, one row per CDR3 protein. The top ten clones hold about 35% of a sample with about 300,000 distinct CDR3 sequences, approximately 19% of them seen once. Details on this clonotype: As yet, its antigen is unknown. Given a much more abundant clone one base away, this may be a read error.

PBMCs were derived from around 10 ml fresh peripheral blood. This sequence was found in a man aged 50 or older with Graves' ophthalmopathy. Input material: blood. J is TRBJ1-6 and V is TRBV27; D unclear. CDR3 nucleotide sequence: TGTGCCAGCAGTTTAACGGTCGGGTGGGCCGCGGGGTTACCCCTCCACTTT. This translates into CASSLTVGWAAGLPLHF.